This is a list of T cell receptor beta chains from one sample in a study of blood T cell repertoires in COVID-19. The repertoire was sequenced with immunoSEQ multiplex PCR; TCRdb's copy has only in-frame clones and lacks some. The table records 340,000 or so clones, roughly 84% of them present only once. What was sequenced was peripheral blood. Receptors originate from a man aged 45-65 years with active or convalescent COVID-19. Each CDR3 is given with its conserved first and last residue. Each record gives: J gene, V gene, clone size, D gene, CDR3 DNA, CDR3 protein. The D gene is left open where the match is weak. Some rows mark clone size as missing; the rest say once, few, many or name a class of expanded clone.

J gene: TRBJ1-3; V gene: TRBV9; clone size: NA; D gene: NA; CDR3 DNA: TGTGCCAGCAGCGTACGGGTCCAGGGTGGATTTGAGGACACCATATATTTT; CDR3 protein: CASSVRVQGGFEDTIYF
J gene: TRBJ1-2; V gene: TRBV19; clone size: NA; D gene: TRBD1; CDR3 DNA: TGTGCCAGTAGTCACTCGGCAGGGGGCGTAGACTATGGCTACACCTTC; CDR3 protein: CASSHSAGGVDYGYTF
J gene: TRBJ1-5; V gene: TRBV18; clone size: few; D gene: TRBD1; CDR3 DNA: TGTGCCAGCTCACAGCAAACTCAGGGGGCAGGCCAGCCCCAGCATTTT; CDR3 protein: CASSQQTQGAGQPQHF
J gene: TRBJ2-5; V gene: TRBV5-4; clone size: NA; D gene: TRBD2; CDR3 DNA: TGTGCCAGCAGCTTAGGCGGGAGGGCCCGGGAGACCCAGTACTTC; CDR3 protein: CASSLGGRARETQYF
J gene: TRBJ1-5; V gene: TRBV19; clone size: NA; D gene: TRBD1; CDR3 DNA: TGTGCCAGTATCCCGACAGGGGGCGGGGATCAGCCCCAGCATTTT; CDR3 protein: CASIPTGGGDQPQHF
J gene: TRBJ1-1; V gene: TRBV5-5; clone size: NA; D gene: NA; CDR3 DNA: TGTGCCAGCAGGCAAGGGGTAAACACTGAAGCTTTCTTT; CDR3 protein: CASRQGVNTEAFF
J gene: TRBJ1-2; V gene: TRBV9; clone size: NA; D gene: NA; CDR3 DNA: TGTGCCAGCAGTGCCGACAGGAACTATGGCTACACCTTC; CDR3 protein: CASSADRNYGYTF
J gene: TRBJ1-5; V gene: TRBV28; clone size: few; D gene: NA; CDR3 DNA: TGTGCCAGCAGACAGATCTATAGCAATCAGCCCCAGCATTTT; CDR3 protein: CASRQIYSNQPQHF
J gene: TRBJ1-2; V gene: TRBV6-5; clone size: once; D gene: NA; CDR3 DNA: TGTGCCAGCAGTCCCCTCCGGGAGTCCTATGGCTACACCTTC; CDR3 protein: CASSPLRESYGYTF
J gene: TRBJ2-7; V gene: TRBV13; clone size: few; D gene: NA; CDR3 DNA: TGTGCCAGCAGCTCCAAGAGTACCGGGACATACTACGAGCAGTACTTC; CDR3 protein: CASSSKSTGTYYEQYF
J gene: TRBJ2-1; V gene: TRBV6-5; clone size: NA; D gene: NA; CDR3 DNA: TGTGCCAGCAGTTGGCGGGAAAGCTCCTACAATGAGCAGTTCTTC; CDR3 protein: CASSWRESSYNEQFF
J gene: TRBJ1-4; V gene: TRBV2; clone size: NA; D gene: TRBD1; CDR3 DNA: TGTGCCACCCGCAAACAGGGGGGAGGCGCAACTAATGAAAAACTGTTTTTT; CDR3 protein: CATRKQGGGATNEKLFF
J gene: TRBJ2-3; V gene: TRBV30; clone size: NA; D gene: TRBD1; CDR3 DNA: TGTGCCTGGGGGACAGGGTCAGATACGCAGTATTTT; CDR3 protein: CAWGTGSDTQYF
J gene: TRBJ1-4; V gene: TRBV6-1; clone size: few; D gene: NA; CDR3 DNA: TGTGCCAGCAGTGAATCTGTAAAGGGGTCGGCAACTAATGAAAAACTGTTTTTT; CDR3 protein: CASSESVKGSATNEKLFF